The present entry profiles one TCR beta chain with its context. The entry originates in a study of blood T cell repertoires in COVID-19. The overall study: The origin of the acute and convalescent COVID-19 samples was the United States, Italy and Spain. From T cells, B-cell-depleted T cells, or PBMCs came the material, which was cDNA or gDNA.

Original data processing: Cell counts per sample came from amplifying reference gene primers. The assay was immunoSEQ multiplex PCR, and TCRdb's table has in-frame clones only and misses some. For V, J and clone size, that table is used; D and trimming come from the DNA. Of approximately 73,000 clones in the sample, 89% were seen once. The sample was peripheral blood. The TCR originated in an elderly man with acute or convalescent COVID-19.

CDR3 residues: CASMGKRQGSNEQFF. DNA for the CDR3: TGTGCCAGCATGGGGAAGAGACAGGGGTCTAATGAGCAGTTCTTC. The rearrangement links TRBV6-5 to TRBJ2-1, with 8 bases lining up with TRBD1. The CDR3 sequence is 15 residues long. CDR1 and CDR2 (germline): MNHEY, SVGAGI. V was pared by 7 bases and J by 7 bases, with 12 bases of the junction left unmatched.